This is a list of T cell receptor beta chains from one sample in a study of low-dose radiotherapy and immunotherapy resistance in tumors. Using its own MiXCR run on the reads, TCRdb lists one record per CDR3 protein. The table has about 64,000 distinct CDR3 sequences, approximately 25% seen once; the top ten hold less than 8%. The specimen comprised PBMCs, sampled before treatment. The receptors were gathered from a male donor with rectosigmoid adenocarcinoma. CDR3s include the opening cysteine and the closing phenylalanine or tryptophan. D genes are given only for firm matches. A clone size is listed for some rows: how often the clone was seen (once, few, many), or a class if it is expanded.

TGCAGTGCCGATCCGGGACTACCGACGGGCACTGAAGCTTTCTTT	CSADPGLPTGTEAFF	.	TRBV20-1	TRBJ1-1	.
TGCAGCGTTCAGGGGGACCACACCGGGGAGCTGTTTTTT	CSVQGDHTGELFF	TRBD1	TRBV29-1	TRBJ2-2	.
TGCGCCAGCAGCCCCGGGACAGGGGCCTACGAGCAGTACTTC	CASSPGTGAYEQYF	TRBD1	TRBV5-1	TRBJ2-7	many
TGTGCCAGCAAACCCGGGACTAGGGGCAATGAGCAGTTCTTC	CASKPGTRGNEQFF	TRBD2	TRBV27	TRBJ2-1	.
TGTGCCTGGAGTGTACGGGTCGGCAATCAGCCCCAGCATTTT	CAWSVRVGNQPQHF	.	TRBV30	TRBJ1-5	few
TGTGCCAGCATCGACTTTGGGGGAGGCCGTACCTACGAGCAGTACTTC	CASIDFGGGRTYEQYF	.	TRBV6-2/TRBV6-3	TRBJ2-7	many
TGTGCCAGCCTATCTAGCGGGAGGGGTTACCAAGAGACCCAGTACTTC	CASLSSGRGYQETQYF	TRBD2	TRBV12-3/TRBV12-4	TRBJ2-5	many
TGTGCCAGCAGTTGGACTAGCGGGGTCTACGAGCAGTACTTC	CASSWTSGVYEQYF	TRBD2	TRBV6-5	TRBJ2-7	many
TGTGCCAGCAGCTTGGGAGGAGGACAGAGGTCACCCCTCCACTTT	CASSLGGGQRSPLHF	.	TRBV5-6	TRBJ1-6	few
TGTGCCAGCAATACAGGGAGGACTGGAAACACCATATATTTT	CASNTGRTGNTIYF	.	TRBV7-9	TRBJ1-3	many
TGCAGCGTTGGACAGGGGGCGGGGGAGACCCAGTACTTC	CSVGQGAGETQYF	TRBD1	TRBV29-1	TRBJ2-5	many
TGTGCCAGCCCTGGGACAGCCAAATACGAGCAGTACTTC	CASPGTAKYEQYF	TRBD1	TRBV6-2/TRBV6-3	TRBJ2-7	.
TGTGCCAGCAGCCCTTCGCGCGGGAGTTGGGCAGATACGCAGTATTTT	CASSPSRGSWADTQYF	TRBD2	TRBV3-1	TRBJ2-3	many
TGTGCCAGCAGTCCAACAGGGGCCTACGAGCAGTACTTC	CASSPTGAYEQYF	TRBD1	TRBV3-1	TRBJ2-7	many
TGTGCCAGCGGAGCCCCGTCTTGGGAGCCCCAGCATTTT	CASGAPSWEPQHF	.	TRBV28	TRBJ1-5	many
TGTGCCAGCAGTCAACTTAGCGGTCGTGGAGATACGCAGTATTTT	CASSQLSGRGDTQYF	.	TRBV12-3/TRBV12-4	TRBJ2-3	many
TGTGCCAGCAGTCCAGGGAGTTGGGAGCCCCAGCATTTT	CASSPGSWEPQHF	.	TRBV12-3/TRBV12-4	TRBJ1-5	many
TGCGCCAGCAGCGTCGGAGCTGGAAACACCATATATTTT	CASSVGAGNTIYF	.	TRBV5-1	TRBJ1-3	many
TGCAGTGCTACTACTAGCGGGATGTTTTCCTACAATGAGCAGTTCTTC	CSATTSGMFSYNEQFF	TRBD2	TRBV20-1	TRBJ2-1	.
TGTGCCAGCGGGTTTTTAAAAAATGAAAAACTGTTTTTT	CASGFLKNEKLFF	.	TRBV7-2	TRBJ1-4	.
TGTGCCAGCAGCCCGCTGGGACAGGGGAATCAAGAGACCCAGTACTTC	CASSPLGQGNQETQYF	TRBD1	TRBV14	TRBJ2-5	many
TGCAGTGCTCGGTCAACTGGGGCCAACGTCCTGACTTTC	CSARSTGANVLTF	.	TRBV20-1	TRBJ2-6	.
TGTGCCAGCAGCTATGGGGTGACCAGCAATCAGCCCCAGCATTTT	CASSYGVTSNQPQHF	.	TRBV3-1	TRBJ1-5	many
TGTGCCAGCAGTGAACGGACGGGATGGGCCCAGTACTTC	CASSERTGWAQYF	.	TRBV6-2/TRBV6-3	TRBJ2-5	.
TGTGCCAGCAGTGGGGGCGGACAGGAATCTCGCGAGCAGTACTTC	CASSGGGQESREQYF	TRBD1	TRBV28	TRBJ2-7	many
TGTGCCAGCAGCCCGGGTCGAGCGGATAGGCCCAATGAGCAGTTCTTC	CASSPGRADRPNEQFF	.	TRBV6-2/TRBV6-3	TRBJ2-1	.
TGTGCCAGTAACTCAGGGACACCTAACACCGGGGAGCTGTTTTTT	CASNSGTPNTGELFF	.	TRBV19	TRBJ2-2	many
TGCAGTGCTAGATACCCTCCCGAGCAGTACTTC	CSARYPPEQYF	.	TRBV20-1	TRBJ2-7	many
TGCAGCGTTGAGGCGGGACAGTCGTTCGGAGCTTTCTTT	CSVEAGQSFGAFF	TRBD1	TRBV29-1	TRBJ1-1	many
TGTGCCAGCAGTCTACAGGGAGCCGGGGAGCTGTTTTTT	CASSLQGAGELFF	.	TRBV27	TRBJ2-2	many
TGTGCCAGCAGCGGGACAGTGAACACTGAAGCTTTCTTT	CASSGTVNTEAFF	TRBD1	TRBV6-5	TRBJ1-1	many
TGTGCCAGCAGCTTAGTGGGAGACAGTTCCTACGAGCAGTACTTC	CASSLVGDSSYEQYF	.	TRBV7-2	TRBJ2-7	many
TGTGCCAGCAGTAGATCAGGGAGGGACTACACCTTC	CASSRSGRDYTF	.	TRBV28	TRBJ1-2	many
TGTGCCAGCAAAGCCTATGGCTACACCTTC	CASKAYGYTF	.	TRBV6-2/TRBV6-3	TRBJ1-2	many
TGCGCCAGCAGCTTGGCCTCGGCCAGTCTTCCACAAGAGACCCAGTACTTC	CASSLASASLPQETQYF	.	TRBV5-1	TRBJ2-5	many
TGCAGTGTATGGAGGAGAAATAATTCACCCCTCCACTTT	CSVWRRNNSPLHF	.	TRBV20-1	TRBJ1-6	many
TGCGCCAGCAGCCAAGATCAGTACACAGATACGCAGTATTTT	CASSQDQYTDTQYF	.	TRBV4-1	TRBJ2-3	many
TGCGCCAGCAGCCGCGATCTAGCGGATGACTACAATGAGCAGTTCTTC	CASSRDLADDYNEQFF	TRBD2	TRBV5-1	TRBJ2-1	many
TGTGCCAGTGAGGCAGGGGAGTTTAACAATCAGCCCCAGCATTTT	CASEAGEFNNQPQHF	.	TRBV2	TRBJ1-5	.
TGTGCCTGGAGACAGGGGGCCGGCGGGGAGCTGTTTTTT	CAWRQGAGGELFF	TRBD1	TRBV30	TRBJ2-2	.
.	CASTNQTSMYLCASSSDRPYEQYF	.	TRBV5-6	TRBJ2-7	once
TGTGCCAGCAGTGGTCAGACAGGGGAAAAACTGTTTTTT	CASSGQTGEKLFF	TRBD1	TRBV28	TRBJ1-4	many
TGTGCCAGCAGTTTAAGGAGTCCAGGGGGGGCAGGGGGCTACACCTTC	CASSLRSPGGAGGYTF	TRBD1	TRBV27	TRBJ1-2	.
TGTGCCAGCAGCGTGACACCGCTCAGCCAAGAGCCGAACGACAATGAGCAGTTCTTC	CASSVTPLSQEPNDNEQFF	.	TRBV9	TRBJ2-1	.
TGTGCCAGCAGCTTGAACAGGGGCTATCAGCCCCAGCATTTT	CASSLNRGYQPQHF	TRBD1	TRBV7-2	TRBJ1-5	many
TGTGCCTGGAGTGTACTTTCGCAGGGTTCTTCACCCCTCCACTTT	CAWSVLSQGSSPLHF	.	TRBV30	TRBJ1-6	many
TGTGCCACCAGCAGAGCCACCACAGGGTTCCCCCACGAGCAGTACTTC	CATSRATTGFPHEQYF	.	TRBV15	TRBJ2-7	many
TGTGCCAGCAGTTTTCGGCCGACAGGGAACTCACAAGAGACCCAGTACTTC	CASSFRPTGNSQETQYF	TRBD1	TRBV12-3/TRBV12-4	TRBJ2-5	many
TGTGCCAGCAGGGAACCTAGCTACGAGCAGTACTTC	CASREPSYEQYF	.	TRBV2	TRBJ2-7	many
TGTGCCAGCAGCTTAAAGGGACCGTCGAACACCGGGGAGCTGTTTTTT	CASSLKGPSNTGELFF	.	TRBV7-3	TRBJ2-2	few
TGTGCCAGCAGCCTCTATAGCAATCAGCCCCAGCATTTT	CASSLYSNQPQHF	.	TRBV3-1	TRBJ1-5	many
TGTGCCAGCAGTCGACCCTGGGTAGGCGGGACAGATACGCAGTATTTT	CASSRPWVGGTDTQYF	.	TRBV28	TRBJ2-3	.
TGTGCCACTTCGGCGGGGGCCTACGAGCAGTACTTC	CATSAGAYEQYF	TRBD2	TRBV28	TRBJ2-7	.
TGTGCCAGCAGCCCCAGATCTCAGGGGGCGTCCTACGAGCAGTACTTC	CASSPRSQGASYEQYF	TRBD1	TRBV13	TRBJ2-7	many
TGTGCCAGCAGTCTTACCGGGACAGGGTATCAGCCCCAGCATTTT	CASSLTGTGYQPQHF	TRBD1	TRBV2	TRBJ1-5	medium-sized